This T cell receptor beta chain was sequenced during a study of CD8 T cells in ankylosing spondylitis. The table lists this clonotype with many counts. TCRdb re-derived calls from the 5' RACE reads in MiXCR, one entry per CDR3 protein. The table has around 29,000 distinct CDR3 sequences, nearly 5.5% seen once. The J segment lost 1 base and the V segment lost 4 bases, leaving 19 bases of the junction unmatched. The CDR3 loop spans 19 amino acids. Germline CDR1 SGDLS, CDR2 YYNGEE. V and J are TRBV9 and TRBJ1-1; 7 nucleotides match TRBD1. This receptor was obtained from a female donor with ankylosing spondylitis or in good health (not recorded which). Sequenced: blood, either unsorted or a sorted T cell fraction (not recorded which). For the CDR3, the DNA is TGTGCCAGCAGCTCAGGGGGGGCCGTTAGGGTGGAAGGGAACACTGAAGCTTTCTTT. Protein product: CASSSGGAVRVEGNTEAFF.